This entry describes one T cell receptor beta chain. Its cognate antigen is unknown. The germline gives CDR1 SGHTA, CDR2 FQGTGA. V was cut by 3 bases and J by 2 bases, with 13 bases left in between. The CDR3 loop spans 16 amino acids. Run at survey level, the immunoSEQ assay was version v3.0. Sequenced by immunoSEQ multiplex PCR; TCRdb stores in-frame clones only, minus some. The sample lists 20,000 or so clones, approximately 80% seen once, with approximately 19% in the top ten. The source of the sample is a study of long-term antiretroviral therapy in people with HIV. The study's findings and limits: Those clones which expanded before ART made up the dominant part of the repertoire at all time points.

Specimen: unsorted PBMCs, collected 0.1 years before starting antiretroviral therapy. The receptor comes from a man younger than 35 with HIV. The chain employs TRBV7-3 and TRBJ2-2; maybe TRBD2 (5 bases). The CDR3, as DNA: TGTGCCAGCAGCTTTTCTGGCGGGCTCAACACCGGGGAGCTGTTTTTT. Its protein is CASSFSGGLNTGELFF.